These 27 T cell receptor beta chains originate from one sample sequenced in a study of blood T cell repertoires in COVID-19. The assay was immunoSEQ multiplex PCR, and TCRdb's table has in-frame clones only and misses some. The sample lists 230,000 or so clones, approximately 80% occurring once. Sequenced material: peripheral blood. The receptors come from an elderly woman with COVID-19, enrolled during active disease.

Notes on this clone: The sample carries other DNA sequences with the same CDR3. V and J are TRBV5-6 and TRBJ1-6; no reliable D call. Germline V gene data show CDR1 as SGHDT and CDR2 as YYEEEE. The CDR3 consists of 14 residues. The ends were cut back, 4 bases at V and 7 bases at J, with 12 bases in the middle. The CDR3 nucleotides read TGTGCCAGCAGCCTGGACTCCAGGAATTCACCCCTCCACTTT. It encodes CASSLDSRNSPLHF.

V usage is TRBV7-2 and J usage is TRBJ2-3; unclear D gene. V was shortened by 3 bases and J by 2 bases, with 9 bases between the two germline ends. The CDR3 runs to 14 residues. CDR1 and CDR2 (germline): SGHTA, FQGNSA. The CDR3, as DNA: TGTGCCAGCAGCTTGGAGTCATCCACAGATACGCAGTATTTT. Its protein product is CASSLESSTDTQYF.

This chain joins TRBV3-1 (or the pseudogene TRBV3-2) and TRBJ1-6, with TRBD1 as a possible D gene (5 bases). The germline CDR1 and CDR2 sequences are LGHDT and YNNKEL (reference sequence). The V gene lost 1 base and the J gene lost 10 bases, with 17 bases spanning the gap. This CDR3 has 16 amino acids. Here the CDR3 DNA reads TGTGCCAGCAGCCAAGGGGGCCGGGCTACTGGATCACCCCTCCACTTT. As protein: CASSQGGRATGSPLHF.

The chain recombines TRBV9 with TRBJ1-1, with 7 bases identical to TRBD1. The germline CDR1 and CDR2 sequences are SGDLS and YYNGEE. V lost 0 bases and J lost 0; bases outside the gene matches: 5. This CDR3 has 16 residues. The CDR3 here is CASSVVGGGVNTEAFF. The CDR3 coding sequence is TGTGCCAGCAGCGTAGTAGGAGGGGGCGTGAACACTGAAGCTTTCTTT.

The DNA for the CDR3 is TGTGCCACCAGTGATCCCGGGGCTTTGGGCCAGTGGAGGGATGAGCAGTTCTTC. It specifies CATSDPGALGQWRDEQFF. The rearrangement links TRBV24-1 to TRBJ2-1; tentatively, D is TRBD2 (6 bases). The length of the CDR3 is 18 residues. From germline, CDR1 is KGHDR and CDR2 SFDVKD. V shed 3 bases and J shed 8 bases, with 25 bases lying between them.

The chain employs TRBV10-3 and TRBJ2-1; 12 nucleotides align to TRBD2. The CDR3 contains 15 residues. CDR1 and CDR2 from the germline V gene are ENHRY and SYGVKD. V was pared by 6 bases and J by 7 bases, with 7 bases of the junction left unmatched. This chain's CDR3 is CAIRRLAGASNEQFF. The CDR3 bases are TGTGCCATCAGAAGACTAGCGGGAGCTTCTAATGAGCAGTTCTTC.

The J gene is TRBJ2-3, the V gene TRBV2; 7 nucleotides line up with TRBD2. V lost 6 bases to trimming and J lost 2 bases; unmatched junction nucleotides: 8. This CDR3 spans 15 amino acids. Germline CDR1 and CDR2: SNHLY and FYNNEI. CDR3 protein: CASRRDYPNTDTQYF. The CDR3 DNA reads TGTGCCAGCAGGAGGGACTACCCGAACACAGATACGCAGTATTTT.

The chain links TRBV18 to TRBJ1-5; D is possibly TRBD1 (5 bases). V lost 0 bases, J lost 7 bases, and 7 bases lay in between. The CDR3 runs 13 residues. Germline CDR1 reads KGHSH; CDR2 reads LQKENI. The CDR3 reads CASSPPGVQPQHF. The DNA of the CDR3 is TGTGCCAGCTCACCACCAGGGGTCCAGCCCCAGCATTTT. Filled out from reference TRBV18 and TRBJ1-5, the complete variable domain reads NAGVMQNPRHLVRRRGQEARLRCSPMKGHSHVYWYRQLPEEGLKFMVYLQKENIIDESGMPKERFSAEFPKEGPSILRIQQVVRGDSAAYFCASSPPGVQPQHFGDGTRLSIL.

V and J are TRBV7-8 and TRBJ2-5, with 13 positions matching TRBD2. V trimming: 4 bases; J trimming: 6 bases; junction bases outside the gene matches: 8. This CDR3 contains 16 residues. Germline V gives CDR1 SGHVS, CDR2 FQNEAQ. CDR3: CASSSTSGRASKTQYF. For the CDR3, the DNA is TGTGCCAGCAGCTCCACTAGCGGGAGGGCCTCTAAGACCCAGTACTTC.

CDR3 protein: CASTPQGGTNEKLFF. The CDR3 DNA is TGTGCCAGCACCCCACAGGGGGGAACTAATGAAAAACTGTTTTTT. V gene TRBV28 combines with J gene TRBJ1-4; 8 bases line up with TRBD1. The V segment lost 7 bases and the J segment 1 base; nucleotides outside the gene matches: 5. From germline, CDR1 is MDHEN and CDR2 SYDVKM. This CDR3 spans 15 amino acids. Full variable domain (outside the CDR3, taken from reference TRBV28 and TRBJ1-4): DVKVTQSSRYLVKRTGEKVFLECVQDMDHENMFWYRQDPGLGLRLIYFSYDVKMKEKGDIPEGYSVSREKKERFSLILESASTNQTSMYLCASTPQGGTNEKLFFGSGTQLSVL.

This chain links TRBV30 with TRBJ2-5, with 7 bases matching TRBD2. This CDR3 spans 12 amino acids. J lost 10 bases, V lost 8 bases, and 13 bases had no gene match. From germline, CDR1 is GTSNPN and CDR2 SVGIG (reference sequence). CDR3 nucleotides: TGTGCCCAAATCTCAGGGAGGGGAGACCAGTACTTC. Translation: CAQISGRGDQYF.

This clone appeared a few times. The rearrangement links TRBV27 to TRBJ1-1; tentative D call: TRBD1 (5 bases). The CDR3 is 13 residues long. CDR1 MNHEY and CDR2 SMNVEV come from the germline V gene (reference sequence). V was cut by 5 bases and J by 4 bases, with 11 bases left in between. The CDR3 DNA reads TGTGCCAGCAGTGGGGCGTCTGGCACTGAAGCTTTCTTT. Amino acids: CASSGASGTEAFF.

V gene TRBV6-2 or TRBV6-3 combines with J gene TRBJ1-2, with 8 bases aligning to TRBD1. Germline CDR1 is MNHEY and CDR2 is SVGEGT. The CDR3 loop spans 14 amino acids. The V segment lost 6 bases and the J segment 8 bases; nucleotides outside the gene matches: 11. CDR3 sequence (DNA): TGTGCCAGCAGCACAGACCCAAGACAGGGGGGCTACACCTTC. Translated, it gives CASSTDPRQGGYTF.

This chain uses TRBV6-5 with TRBJ2-1; the match to TRBD1 covers 9 bases. Germline lookup yields CDR1 MNHEY and CDR2 SVGAGI. The CDR3 has 15 residues. V gave up 7 bases and J gave up 4 bases; unmatched junction bases: 8. The CDR3: CASMGVDRGYNEQFF. The DNA of the CDR3 is TGTGCCAGCATGGGAGTGGACAGGGGTTACAATGAGCAGTTCTTC.

V is TRBV27 and J is TRBJ2-7; D is possibly TRBD1 (5 bases). CDR3 length equals 14 residues. The germline V gene has CDR1 MNHEY and CDR2 SMNVEV (reference sequence). V was pared by 4 bases and J by 1 base, with 11 bases between. The chain's CDR3 is CASSSPGKSYEQYF. The CDR3 DNA sequence: TGTGCCAGCAGTTCGCCAGGGAAATCCTACGAGCAGTACTTC.

The chain uses TRBV18 and TRBJ2-1; 8 positions match TRBD2. The CDR3 is made up of 14 amino acids. Germline V gives CDR1 KGHSH, CDR2 LQKENI. Trimming took 6 bases from V and 4 from J; bases not matched to a gene: 5. The CDR3: CASSRSGTYNEQFF. The CDR3 nucleotides read TGTGCCAGCTCCCGTAGCGGGACGTACAATGAGCAGTTCTTC.

The chain combines TRBV6-2 or TRBV6-3 with TRBJ1-1; D is possibly TRBD1 (6 bases). The V end was cut by 2 bases, the J end by 4 bases, with 11 bases between. The CDR3 runs 14 residues. CDR1 is MNHEY and CDR2 is SVGEGT in the germline V gene. CDR3 sequence reads: CASSYQGGSTEAFF. DNA for the CDR3: TGTGCCAGCAGTTACCAAGGGGGTAGCACTGAAGCTTTCTTT.

This clone occurred once. The CDR3 DNA follows: TGTGCCAGCAGTTTCTCAGCGGGAGGGAACACAGATACGCAGTATTTT. This gives the protein CASSFSAGGNTDTQYF. V gene TRBV28 combines with J gene TRBJ2-3, with 10 bases aligning to TRBD2. Trimming at V came to 3 bases and at J to 2 bases, leaving 5 bases not matched to a gene. Germline loops: CDR1 MDHEN, CDR2 SYDVKM. This CDR3 contains 16 residues.

The genes are TRBV2 and TRBJ1-5; 7 nucleotides agree with TRBD1. This CDR3 is built from 16 residues. The germline V gene has CDR1 SNHLY and CDR2 FYNNEI. V gave up 4 bases and J gave up 5 bases; unmatched junction bases: 11. CDR3 loop: CASSVQTGGTDQPQHF. CDR3 DNA: TGTGCCAGCAGTGTCCAAACTGGTGGGACAGATCAGCCCCAGCATTTT.

The genes are TRBV28 and TRBJ2-7; D unresolved. The germline CDR1 and CDR2 sequences are MDHEN and SYDVKM. The CDR3 runs to 12 residues. The V and J ends lost 2 bases and 7 bases respectively, with 9 bases between them. The CDR3 spells CASSLLQFEQYF. CDR3 coding DNA: TGTGCCAGCAGTTTACTTCAGTTTGAGCAGTACTTC.

CDR3 in DNA: TGTGCCAGCATTCAGACAGAAAATTCACCCCTCCACTTT. This sequence encodes CASIQTENSPLHF. This chain connects TRBV2 to TRBJ1-6; possible D gene TRBD1, 5 bases. V was cut by 7 bases and J by 7 bases, with 11 bases left in between. CDR1 SNHLY and CDR2 FYNNEI come from the germline V gene. There are 13 residues in the CDR3. The complete variable domain, with remaining parts taken from reference TRBV2 and TRBJ1-6, reads EPEVTQTPSHQVTQMGQEVILRCVPISNHLYFYWYRQILGQKVEFLVSFYNNEISEKSEIFDDQFSVERPDGSNFTLKIRSTKLEDSAMYFCASIQTENSPLHFGNGTRLTVT.

The V and J genes are TRBV7-8 and TRBJ1-2; possibly TRBD1 for D (5 bases). Germline V gene sequence: CDR1 SGHVS, CDR2 FQNEAQ. The V gene lost 0 bases and the J gene lost 3 bases, with 11 bases spanning the gap. This CDR3 region has 15 residues. The CDR3 loop reads CASSLADRTYYGYTF. The CDR3 nucleotides read TGTGCCAGCAGCTTAGCTGACAGAACCTACTATGGCTACACCTTC. The full variable domain, with the rest looked up from reference TRBV7-8 and TRBJ1-2, is GAGVSQSPRYKVAKRGQDVALRCDPISGHVSLFWYQQALGQGPEFLTYFQNEAQLDKSGLPSDRFFAERPEGSVSTLKIQRTQQEDSAVYLCASSLADRTYYGYTFGSGTRLTVV.

The V call is TRBV10-3, the J call TRBJ2-7; tentatively, D is TRBD2 (5 bases). Between the trimmed V and J ends, which lost 0 bases and 0 bases, there was a span of 12 bases. The CDR3 spans 16 residues. Germline CDR1 reads ENHRY; CDR2 reads SYGVKD. CDR3 in DNA: TGTGCCATCAGTGAGTCCGGGAAAGCTAACTCCTACGAGCAGTACTTC. It encodes CAISESGKANSYEQYF.

This chain joins TRBV5-1 and TRBJ2-1; D remains ambiguous. In germline, CDR1 is SGHRS, CDR2 YFSETQ. Between the trimmed V and J ends, which lost 4 bases and 2 bases, there was a span of 13 bases. The CDR3 extends over 15 amino acids. The chain's CDR3 is CASSPSSDPYNEQFF. The DNA for the CDR3 is TGCGCCAGCAGCCCCTCGAGCGACCCCTACAATGAGCAGTTCTTC. Together with reference TRBV5-1 and TRBJ2-1, the CDR3 gives the full variable domain: KAGVTQTPRYLIKTRGQQVTLSCSPISGHRSVSWYQQTPGQGLQFLFEYFSETQRNKGNFPGRFSGRQFSNSRSEMNVSTLELGDSALYLCASSPSSDPYNEQFFGPGTRLTVL.

This clone is a singleton in its sample. V and J are TRBV30 and TRBJ1-1; D is ambiguous. The CDR3 is 13 amino acids. V was shortened by 2 bases and J by 3 bases, with 10 bases between the two germline ends. CDR1 and CDR2 (germline): GTSNPN, SVGIG (reference sequence). CDR3 nucleotides: TGTGCCTGGAGTAGAGGCATTTACACTGAAGCTTTCTTT. Amino acids: CAWSRGIYTEAFF.

The V gene is TRBV5-1, the J gene TRBJ1-2; no clear D. The CDR3 is made up of 14 amino acids. Trimming stripped 4 bases from V and 7 bases from J, with 17 bases between. The germline CDR1 and CDR2 sequences are SGHRS and YFSETQ. Here the CDR3 reads CASSLETSGLGYTF. The DNA for the CDR3 is TGCGCCAGCAGCCTGGAAACCTCGGGTCTTGGCTACACCTTC. The variable domain in full, completed from reference TRBV5-1 and TRBJ1-2, reads KAGVTQTPRYLIKTRGQQVTLSCSPISGHRSVSWYQQTPGQGLQFLFEYFSETQRNKGNFPGRFSGRQFSNSRSEMNVSTLELGDSALYLCASSLETSGLGYTFGSGTRLTVV.

The chain has TRBV25-1 and TRBJ1-1; weak D call: TRBD1 (6 bases). The length of the CDR3 is 14 residues. V was shortened by 7 bases and J by 2 bases, with 14 bases between the two germline ends. From germline, CDR1 is MGHDK and CDR2 SYGVNS. The CDR3 region has the DNA TGTGCCAGCATCTCCGGGACACGTAACACTGAAGCTTTCTTT. Encoded protein: CASISGTRNTEAFF.